This TCR beta chain was retrieved from a study of chemoradiotherapy in HPV16-positive cancers. Study-level results: In HPV16-positive patients, HPV-responsive T-cell expansion tracked better recurrence-free survival.

This clone was counted once. The antigen remains unidentified. TCRdb's table, derived via immunoSEQ multiplex PCR, lists solely in-frame clones and lacks some. In the table there are 55,000 to 85,000 clones, roughly 90% of which are singletons. The sample was blood, taken from a patient who underwent chemoradiotherapy. The clonotype comes from a human donor with HPV-associated anogenital cancer.

The CDR3 reads CSVEDLDIQYF. The CDR3 DNA reads TGCAGCGTTGAAGATTTGGACATTCAGTACTTC. The chain combines TRBV29-1 with TRBJ2-4; D remains ambiguous. CDR3 length: 11 residues. With 0 bases removed from V and 8 bases from J, the gap between germline ends came to 5 bases. Germline values: CDR1 SQVTM, CDR2 ANQGSEA.